This T cell receptor beta chain stems from a study of T cell repertoires in cytomegalovirus infection. For the study at large: Public TCR beta signatures were indicative of both CMV infection and a matching HLA type.

Using its own MiXCR run on the reads, TCRdb lists one record per CDR3 protein. Here the sample spans over 300,000 distinct CDR3 sequences, 17% being singletons. The sequenced sample was PBMCs. This TCR came from a human donor in good health (CMV status not recorded). Some clones in this sample may be carry-over from other donors' samples.

This CDR3 reads CASSGGTEAETQYF. CDR3 nucleotides: TGTGCCAGCAGTGGCGGGACAGAAGCGGAGACCCAGTACTTC. The V and J genes are TRBV2 and TRBJ2-5, with D maybe TRBD1 (7 bases). From germline, CDR1 is SNHLY and CDR2 FYNNEI. CDR3 length: 14 amino acids. V was clipped by 4 bases and J by 5 bases, with 14 bases between them. Complete variable domain (other parts from reference TRBV2 and TRBJ2-5): EPEVTQTPSHQVTQMGQEVILRCVPISNHLYFYWYRQILGQKVEFLVSFYNNEISEKSEIFDDQFSVERPDGSNFTLKIRSTKLEDSAMYFCASSGGTEAETQYFGPGTRLLVL.